The 18 T cell receptor beta chains below come from one sample, sequenced in a study of blood T cell repertoires in COVID-19. Profiling relied on immunoSEQ multiplex PCR, and the TCRdb table lists in-frame clones only, not all of them. The sample has 130,000 or so clones, about 83% seen once. Sequencing used peripheral blood. These TCRs come from a young man with COVID-19, enrolled during active disease.

This clone came up once. The chain recombines TRBV19 with TRBJ2-7; D may be TRBD1 (5 bases). The germline CDR1 and CDR2 sequences are LNHDA and SQIVND (reference sequence). V gave up 3 bases and J gave up 7 bases, with 13 bases separating them. This CDR3 is 13 amino acids long. CDR3: CASSMSGYREQYF. The CDR3 DNA is TGTGCCAGTAGTATGTCAGGGTATAGGGAGCAGTACTTC.

This clone was found many times. The chain combines TRBV6-2 or TRBV6-3 with TRBJ2-3; 10 bases are shared with TRBD2. The CDR3 is 14 amino acids. V dropped 2 bases and J dropped 4; count of bases not matched to a gene: 0. Looked up from germline, CDR1 is MNHEY and CDR2 is SVGEGT. The CDR3 DNA reads as TGTGCCAGCAGTTACGGGACTAGCGCAGATACGCAGTATTTT. Translated: CASSYGTSADTQYF.

The chain recombines TRBV19 with TRBJ2-7; 8 nucleotides align to TRBD1. Germline CDR1 LNHDA, CDR2 SQIVND (reference sequence). Trimming took 5 bases from V and 4 from J; bases not matched to a gene: 13. The CDR3 totals 16 residues. The chain's CDR3 is CASSPSTGVFLYEQYF. The CDR3 nucleotides are TGTGCCAGTAGTCCATCGACAGGGGTCTTTTTGTACGAGCAGTACTTC.

V gene TRBV7-4 combines with J gene TRBJ2-2, with TRBD1 matching over 11 bases. Germline assignment: CDR1 SGHVT and CDR2 SQSDAQ. Losses at the gene ends were 5 bases for V and 3 bases for J; bases not matched to a gene: 11. CDR3 length equals 18 residues. Written as DNA, the CDR3 is TGTGCCAGCAGCCCAAATCGCCGGGACAGGGGGTACACCGGGGAGCTGTTTTTT. Translation: CASSPNRRDRGYTGELFF.

CDR3 DNA: TGTGCCAGCAGCCAGTGGGGGACTTCCTTTACCTACGAGCAGTACTTC. Protein: CASSQWGTSFTYEQYF. This sequence joins TRBV7-9 and TRBJ2-7, with D possibly matching TRBD2 (6 bases). Germline CDR1 SEHNR, CDR2 FQNEAQ (reference sequence). The CDR3 has 16 residues. V lost 5 bases to trimming and J lost 2 bases, with 19 bases between them.

The gene calls are TRBV5-4 and TRBJ2-1; TRBD2 aligns across 7 bases. The CDR3 totals 17 residues. After removal of 3 bases from V and 2 bases from J, the junction contained 11 bases not matched to a gene. Germline V gene data show CDR1 as SGHNT and CDR2 as YYREEE (reference sequence). As DNA, the CDR3 is TGTGCCAGCAGCTGGGGGGGTGGCCAGGGAACCTACAATGAGCAGTTCTTC. This translates into CASSWGGGQGTYNEQFF.

J is TRBJ1-1 and V is TRBV4-1; D unresolved. Trimming left V 0 bases short and J 6 bases short, with 11 bases between. This CDR3 region has 14 residues. Per germline, CDR1 MGHRA and CDR2 YSYEKL. CDR3 nucleotides: TGCGCCAGCAGCCAAGAAGCGGGGATCGCTGAAGCTTTCTTT. As protein: CASSQEAGIAEAFF.

This sequence joins TRBV28 and TRBJ1-2, with 9 bases that match TRBD1. From germline, CDR1 is MDHEN and CDR2 SYDVKM. This CDR3 is 14 amino acids long. With V trimmed by 3 bases and J by 5 bases, 4 bases remained unmatched. The CDR3 reads CASSLNRGQYGYTF. The CDR3 region has the DNA TGTGCCAGCAGTTTGAACAGGGGGCAATATGGCTACACCTTC.

The genes are TRBV2 and TRBJ1-5, with TRBD1 as a possible D gene (6 bases). The CDR3 has 15 residues. The V gene's germline CDR1 is SNHLY and CDR2 FYNNEI. V lost 6 bases and J lost 0, with 12 bases in between. DNA of the CDR3: TGTGCCAGCAGAACAGAACAGGGTAGCAATCAGCCCCAGCATTTT. Protein: CASRTEQGSNQPQHF.

The chain is built from TRBV3-1 (or the pseudogene TRBV3-2) and TRBJ2-2; D gene ambiguous. The CDR3 is 16 amino acids. Germline V gene lookup returns CDR1 LGHDT and CDR2 YNNKEL (reference sequence). V lost 1 base and J 2 bases, leaving 11 bases between the germline ends. The CDR3 DNA reads as TGTGCCAGCAGCCAAGGCCACAATATAAACACCGGGGAGCTGTTTTTT. Its protein is CASSQGHNINTGELFF.

The V gene is TRBV6-5, the J gene TRBJ2-1; D perhaps matches TRBD1 (5 bases). The CDR3 is made up of 16 amino acids. V was clipped by 0 bases and J by 7 bases, with 16 bases between them. The V gene's germline CDR1 is MNHEY and CDR2 SVGAGI. In DNA form, the CDR3 reads TGTGCCAGCAGTTACTCCAGGGCCCCTGGGCAGAATGAGCAGTTCTTC. Amino acids: CASSYSRAPGQNEQFF.

The V and J genes are TRBV12-3 or TRBV12-4 and TRBJ1-2, with 8 bases aligning to TRBD1. The CDR3 has 13 amino acids. Losses at the gene ends were 2 bases for V and 8 bases for J; bases not matched to a gene: 4. The CDR3 sequence: CASSLQGAPGYTF. Here the CDR3 DNA reads TGTGCCAGCAGTTTACAGGGGGCTCCAGGCTACACCTTC.

This rearrangement joins TRBV5-4 to TRBJ2-5; TRBD1 matches at 10 bases. Germline V CDR1 and CDR2: SGHNT, YYREEE (reference sequence). There are 14 residues in the CDR3. V lost 0 bases and J lost 9; bases outside the gene matches: 5. For the CDR3, the DNA is TGTGCCAGCAGCTTGGTTAGGACAGGGGGGGCCCAGTACTTC. This codes for CASSLVRTGGAQYF.

The rearrangement uses TRBV28 and TRBJ1-1, with 8 bases identical to TRBD1. Trimming took 6 bases from V and 8 from J; bases not matched to a gene: 5. The CDR3 spans 12 residues. Germline lookup yields CDR1 MDHEN and CDR2 SYDVKM. The DNA of the CDR3 is TGTGCCAGCAGCCCAGGGGGCTCCGAAGCTTTCTTT. Translating gives CASSPGGSEAFF.

V gene TRBV18 combines with J gene TRBJ2-1, with 8 positions matching TRBD1. The germline gives CDR1 KGHSH, CDR2 LQKENI. The CDR3 loop spans 12 amino acids. J was trimmed by 12 bases and V by 4 bases; bases with no gene match: 5. The DNA of the CDR3 is TGTGCCAGCTCACGACAGGGGTTAGGGCAGTTCTTC. Translated: CASSRQGLGQFF.

The chain combines TRBV6-6 with TRBJ1-1; TRBD1 aligns across 9 bases. Germline V gene data show CDR1 as MNHNY and CDR2 as SVGAGI (reference sequence). The CDR3 extends over 14 amino acids. J was trimmed by 2 bases and V by 7 bases; bases with no gene match: 5. The CDR3 is CASNRDRENTEAFF. The CDR3 DNA reads as TGTGCCAGCAACAGGGACAGGGAAAACACTGAAGCTTTCTTT.

V usage is TRBV6-5 and J usage is TRBJ1-6; D gene unclear. The CDR3 has 14 residues. The germline CDR1 and CDR2 sequences are MNHEY and SVGAGI. Trimming stripped 3 bases from V and 7 bases from J, with 10 bases between. The CDR3 DNA reads as TGTGCCAGCAGTTATGAACAGCTAAATTCACCCCTCCACTTT. Translating gives CASSYEQLNSPLHF.

V and J are TRBV19 and TRBJ2-1, with a weak D call TRBD2 (5 bases). The CDR3 has 14 residues. From germline, CDR1 is LNHDA and CDR2 SQIVND (reference sequence). The CDR3 DNA reads as TGTGCGATAGCGAGGGATAGCTCCTACAATGAGCAGTTCTTC. It yields the protein CAIARDSSYNEQFF. The complete variable domain, with remaining parts taken from reference TRBV19 and TRBJ2-1, reads DGGITQSPKYLFRKEGQNVTLSCEQNLNHDAMYWYRQDPGQGLRLIYYSQIVNDFQKGDIAEGYSVSREKKESFPLTVTSAQKNPTAFYLCAIARDSSYNEQFFGPGTRLTVL.